Listed below are T cell receptor beta chains from one sample, sequenced in a study of T-cell reconstitution after alpha-beta-depleted transplantation in children. TCRdb reanalysed the PCR reads using MiXCR and keeps one entry per CDR3 protein. The table lists roughly 790,000 distinct CDR3 sequences, 16% of them singletons, with about 4.6% in the top ten. The sample consisted of PBMCs, mostly from graft donor cells, taken 360 days after TCRalphabeta/CD19-depleted stem cell transplant. All receptors come from a male patient between 5 and 17 years old who had a stem cell transplant for acute lymphoblastic leukemia, so the T cells may come from the graft donor. Both conserved end residues are part of each CDR3. A D gene is named only where the DNA matches it firmly. Size is stated for part of the rows, as once, few or many counts, or as a class when the clone is expanded.

CDR3 length: 15
clone size: few
J gene: TRBJ2-2
D gene: TRBD2
V gene: TRBV2
CDR3 DNA: TGTGCCAGCAGAACCGGGACTAGAAACACCGGGGAGCTGTTTTTT
CDR3 protein: CASRTGTRNTGELFF

CDR3 length: 15
clone size: NA
J gene: TRBJ1-1
D gene: NA
V gene: TRBV2
CDR3 DNA: TGTGCCAGCAGTGTCCGCCCGGGGGTCTCGACTGAAGCTTTCTTT
CDR3 protein: CASSVRPGVSTEAFF

CDR3 length: 15
clone size: NA
J gene: TRBJ2-7
D gene: NA
V gene: TRBV5-6
CDR3 DNA: TGTGCCAGCAGCTTGGGTTTACAGGTTGACTACGAGCAGTACTTC
CDR3 protein: CASSLGLQVDYEQYF

CDR3 length: 19
clone size: many
J gene: TRBJ2-5
D gene: TRBD2
V gene: TRBV25-1
CDR3 DNA: TGTGCCAGCAGTGACCGGAGCGGGAGGAGACCCGGCATGAGTGAGACCCAGTACTTC
CDR3 protein: CASSDRSGRRPGMSETQYF

CDR3 length: 14
clone size: many
J gene: TRBJ2-7
D gene: TRBD2
V gene: TRBV29-1
CDR3 DNA: TGCAGCGTTGAGGTTAGCGGGAGCTCCTACGAGCAGTACTTC
CDR3 protein: CSVEVSGSSYEQYF

CDR3 length: 13
clone size: NA
J gene: TRBJ1-4
D gene: NA
V gene: TRBV12-3/TRBV12-4
CDR3 DNA: TGTGCCAGCGGGGACATGCCGAGGGAGGAACCATTTTTT
CDR3 protein: CASGDMPREEPFF

CDR3 length: 17
clone size: NA
J gene: TRBJ2-4
D gene: TRBD1
V gene: TRBV5-1
CDR3 DNA: TGCGCCAGCAGCCCCAGTCCCATATACAGGGGGCTGGACATTCAGTACTTC
CDR3 protein: CASSPSPIYRGLDIQYF

CDR3 length: 11
clone size: NA
J gene: TRBJ2-5
D gene: NA
V gene: TRBV20-1
CDR3 DNA: TGCAGTGCTAAAGGTCCTCAGACCCAGTACTTC
CDR3 protein: CSAKGPQTQYF

CDR3 length: 14
clone size: few
J gene: TRBJ2-1
D gene: TRBD2
V gene: TRBV5-5
CDR3 DNA: TGTGCCAGCGGACTAGCGGGAGTGTACAATGAGCAGTTCTTC
CDR3 protein: CASGLAGVYNEQFF

CDR3 length: 16
clone size: NA
J gene: TRBJ2-3
D gene: TRBD1
V gene: TRBV25-1
CDR3 DNA: TGTGCCAGCAGTCCCGACAGGGGAAGGTGGACAGATACGCAGTATTTT
CDR3 protein: CASSPDRGRWTDTQYF

CDR3 length: 14
clone size: few
J gene: TRBJ2-2
D gene: NA
V gene: TRBV9
CDR3 DNA: TGTGCCAGCAGCGTAGTCCCATACACCGGGGAGCTGTTTTTT
CDR3 protein: CASSVVPYTGELFF

CDR3 length: 15
clone size: few
J gene: TRBJ2-3
D gene: NA
V gene: TRBV7-3
CDR3 DNA: TGTGCCAGCAGCTCCGGGACTTTGCGCACAGATACGCAGTATTTT
CDR3 protein: CASSSGTLRTDTQYF

CDR3 length: 14
clone size: NA
J gene: TRBJ1-5
D gene: NA
V gene: TRBV20-1
CDR3 DNA: TGCAGTGCTATTGTGACAGGCTACAATCAGCCCCAGCATTTT
CDR3 protein: CSAIVTGYNQPQHF

CDR3 length: 17
clone size: few
J gene: TRBJ2-4
D gene: TRBD2
V gene: TRBV5-1
CDR3 DNA: TGCGCCAGCAGTCGGACTAGCGGGAGTACGGCCAAAAACATTCAGTACTTC
CDR3 protein: CASSRTSGSTAKNIQYF

CDR3 length: 13
clone size: NA
J gene: TRBJ1-2
D gene: NA
V gene: TRBV29-1
CDR3 DNA: TGCAGCGTTGCGGGACCCCCCCCTTATGGCTACACCTTC
CDR3 protein: CSVAGPPPYGYTF

CDR3 length: 13
clone size: NA
J gene: TRBJ2-1
D gene: NA
V gene: TRBV10-2
CDR3 DNA: TGCGCCAGCAGTGATGGTCTTCCTAGTTGTTCTGTCTTC
CDR3 protein: CASSDGLPSCSVF

CDR3 length: 17
clone size: many
J gene: TRBJ2-3
D gene: NA
V gene: TRBV3-1
CDR3 DNA: TGTGCCAGCAGCCAACATTCCCCTGGGCTGTACACAGATACGCAGTATTTT
CDR3 protein: CASSQHSPGLYTDTQYF

CDR3 length: 15
clone size: NA
J gene: TRBJ2-2
D gene: TRBD2
V gene: TRBV5-1
CDR3 DNA: TGCGCCAGCAGGCTAGCGGGAGGGCCGACCGGGGAGCTGTTTTTT
CDR3 protein: CASRLAGGPTGELFF

CDR3 length: 14
clone size: NA
J gene: TRBJ1-2
D gene: NA
V gene: TRBV9
CDR3 DNA: TGTGCCAGCAGCGTAGAAAATCCGTCCTATGGCTACACCTTC
CDR3 protein: CASSVENPSYGYTF

CDR3 length: 14
clone size: few
J gene: TRBJ2-1
D gene: NA
V gene: TRBV28
CDR3 DNA: TGTGCCAGCGCTAGCGCCGGCTCCTACAATGAGCAGTTCTTC
CDR3 protein: CASASAGSYNEQFF

CDR3 length: 15
clone size: NA
J gene: TRBJ2-7
D gene: NA
V gene: TRBV5-5
CDR3 DNA: TGTGCCAGCAGCTTACTCCGGGACTTTAACTACGAGCAGTACTTC
CDR3 protein: CASSLLRDFNYEQYF

CDR3 length: 12
clone size: NA
J gene: TRBJ2-1
D gene: NA
V gene: TRBV20-1
CDR3 DNA: TGCAGTGCTAGCGGGCCTTACAATGAGCAGTTCTTC
CDR3 protein: CSASGPYNEQFF

CDR3 length: 16
clone size: NA
J gene: TRBJ2-2
D gene: NA
V gene: TRBV5-1
CDR3 DNA: TGCGCCAGCAGCTTGGCGGCAGGGAGTTTCACCGGGGAGCTGTTTTTT
CDR3 protein: CASSLAAGSFTGELFF

CDR3 length: 14
clone size: few
J gene: TRBJ2-7
D gene: NA
V gene: TRBV7-2
CDR3 DNA: TGTGCCAGCAGCTTAGCTAAGGGAAACTACGAGCAGTACTTC
CDR3 protein: CASSLAKGNYEQYF

CDR3 length: 14
clone size: NA
J gene: TRBJ2-2
D gene: TRBD2
V gene: TRBV29-1
CDR3 DNA: TGCAGCGTTGACGGGAGGGCGAACACCGGGGAGCTGTTTTTT
CDR3 protein: CSVDGRANTGELFF

CDR3 length: 11
clone size: few
J gene: TRBJ2-7
D gene: NA
V gene: TRBV5-1
CDR3 DNA: TGCGCCAGCAAGCTGGGGGCAGAGCAGTACTTC
CDR3 protein: CASKLGAEQYF

CDR3 length: 16
clone size: NA
J gene: TRBJ2-7
D gene: TRBD1
V gene: TRBV27
CDR3 DNA: TGTGCCAGCAGTTTACGGGGGACAGGGAAACGGTACGAGCAGTACTTC
CDR3 protein: CASSLRGTGKRYEQYF

CDR3 length: 12
clone size: many
J gene: TRBJ2-2
D gene: NA
V gene: TRBV15
CDR3 DNA: TGTGCCACCAGCAGGACGAACGGGGAGCTGTTTTTT
CDR3 protein: CATSRTNGELFF

CDR3 length: 17
clone size: NA
J gene: TRBJ2-2
D gene: TRBD2
V gene: TRBV5-1
CDR3 DNA: TGCGCCAGCAGCTGGGGGCTAGCGGGATCCGACACCGGGGAGCTGTTTTTT
CDR3 protein: CASSWGLAGSDTGELFF

CDR3 length: 15
clone size: NA
J gene: TRBJ2-1
D gene: TRBD2
V gene: TRBV5-1
CDR3 DNA: TGCGCCAGCAGCTTAAAACGGCTAGCGGGAGGGTCGCAGTTCTTC
CDR3 protein: CASSLKRLAGGSQFF

CDR3 length: 15
clone size: few
J gene: TRBJ2-7
D gene: NA
V gene: TRBV12-3/TRBV12-4
CDR3 DNA: TGTGCCAGCAGTTTATTGGGGACGACAATCTACGAGCAGTACTTC
CDR3 protein: CASSLLGTTIYEQYF

CDR3 length: 18
clone size: NA
J gene: TRBJ2-2
D gene: NA
V gene: TRBV15
CDR3 DNA: TGTGCCACCAGCAGGGGTTACAGGGTCGAGCGGAACACCGGGGAGCTGTTTTTT
CDR3 protein: CATSRGYRVERNTGELFF

CDR3 length: 18
clone size: few
J gene: TRBJ2-7
D gene: TRBD1
V gene: TRBV12-3/TRBV12-4
CDR3 DNA: TGTGCCAGCAGTTCCTCCTTCCGGGACAGGGTTTTTACCTACGAGCAGTACTTC
CDR3 protein: CASSSSFRDRVFTYEQYF

CDR3 length: 15
clone size: few
J gene: TRBJ2-3
D gene: TRBD2
V gene: TRBV7-6
CDR3 DNA: TGTGCCAGCAGCTTAGCGGGAGGGTTTGCAGATACGCAGTATTTT
CDR3 protein: CASSLAGGFADTQYF

CDR3 length: 15
clone size: few
J gene: TRBJ2-5
D gene: TRBD2
V gene: TRBV5-1
CDR3 DNA: TGCGCCAGCAGCTTGGTTAGCGGGAAGATTAAGACCCAGTACTTC
CDR3 protein: CASSLVSGKIKTQYF

CDR3 length: 14
clone size: NA
J gene: TRBJ2-1
D gene: NA
V gene: TRBV5-1
CDR3 DNA: TGCGCCAGCAGCTTTATAGCGGCTTACAATGAGCAGTTCTTC
CDR3 protein: CASSFIAAYNEQFF

CDR3 length: 14
clone size: many
J gene: TRBJ2-2
D gene: TRBD1
V gene: TRBV29-1
CDR3 DNA: TGCAGCGTTGATACAGGGGGGAACACCGGGGAGCTGTTTTTT
CDR3 protein: CSVDTGGNTGELFF

CDR3 length: 15
clone size: NA
J gene: TRBJ2-3
D gene: TRBD2
V gene: TRBV9
CDR3 DNA: TGTGCCAGCAGCGTAAGCGGGGGACTCGGAGATACGCAGTATTTT
CDR3 protein: CASSVSGGLGDTQYF

CDR3 length: 15
clone size: NA
J gene: TRBJ1-3
D gene: NA
V gene: TRBV20-1
CDR3 DNA: TGCAGTGCGTCGGGGCGGCACTACTCTGGAAACACCATATATTTT
CDR3 protein: CSASGRHYSGNTIYF

CDR3 length: 13
clone size: few
J gene: TRBJ2-1
D gene: NA
V gene: TRBV27
CDR3 DNA: TGTGCCAGCAGTCGGGGGGCCTTCAATGAGCAGTTCTTC
CDR3 protein: CASSRGAFNEQFF

CDR3 length: 14
clone size: NA
J gene: TRBJ2-5
D gene: NA
V gene: TRBV12-3/TRBV12-4
CDR3 DNA: TGTGCCAGCAGTCCCGTTGTCTTGGGGGAGACCCAGTACTTC
CDR3 protein: CASSPVVLGETQYF

CDR3 length: 14
clone size: few
J gene: TRBJ1-2
D gene: NA
V gene: TRBV5-1
CDR3 DNA: TGCGCCAGCAAATCCGAGATACTTAACTATGGCTACACCTTC
CDR3 protein: CASKSEILNYGYTF